The T cell receptor beta chain under discussion was sequenced for a study of human T cells and chemical hapten exposure. This CDR3 is built from 14 residues. Trimming shortened V by 4 bases and J by 6 bases, and 14 bases separated the two germline ends. Per germline, CDR1 MRHNA and CDR2 SNTAGT. Time point indicated: patch test 3, about 24 weeks after DPC sensitization. Specified treatment: therapeutic diphenylcyclopropenone sensitization with weekly scalp DPC. TCRdb analysed the RACE reads with MiXCR anew, one entry per CDR3 protein. The data hold 82,000 or so distinct CDR3 sequences, with 10% to 15% observed a single time. This clonotype has just a few counts.

The V and J genes are TRBV6-4 and TRBJ2-3; D gene unclear. The source material was whole blood, sampled in connection with sensitization to the hapten diphenylcyclopropenone (DPC). This sequence originates from a woman between 50 and 59 years old with alopecia areata. Some clones in this sample may be carry-over from other donors' samples. CDR3 protein: CASSADLNRDTQYF. DNA for the CDR3: TGTGCCAGCAGTGCCGACCTTAATCGGGATACGCAGTATTTT.